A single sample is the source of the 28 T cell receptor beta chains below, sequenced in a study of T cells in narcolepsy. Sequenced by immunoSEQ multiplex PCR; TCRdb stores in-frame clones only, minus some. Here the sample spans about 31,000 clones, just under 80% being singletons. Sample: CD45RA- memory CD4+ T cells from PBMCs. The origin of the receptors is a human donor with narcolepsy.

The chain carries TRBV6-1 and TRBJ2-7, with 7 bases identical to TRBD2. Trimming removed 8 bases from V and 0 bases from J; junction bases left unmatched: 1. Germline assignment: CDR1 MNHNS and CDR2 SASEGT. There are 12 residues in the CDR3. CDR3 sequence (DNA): TGTGCCAGCGGGGGGGACTCCTACGAGCAGTACTTC. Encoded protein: CASGGDSYEQYF.

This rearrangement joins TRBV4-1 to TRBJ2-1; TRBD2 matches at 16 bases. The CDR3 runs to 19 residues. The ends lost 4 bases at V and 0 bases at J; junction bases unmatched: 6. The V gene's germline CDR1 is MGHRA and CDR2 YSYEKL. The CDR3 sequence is CASSPGLAGGMGSYNEQFF. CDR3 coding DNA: TGCGCCAGCAGCCCGGGACTAGCGGGAGGGATGGGCTCCTACAATGAGCAGTTCTTC.

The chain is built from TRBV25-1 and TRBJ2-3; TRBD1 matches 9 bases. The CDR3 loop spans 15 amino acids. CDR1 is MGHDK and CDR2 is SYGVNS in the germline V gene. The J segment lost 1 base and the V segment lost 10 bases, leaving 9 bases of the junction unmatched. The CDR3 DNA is TGTGCCACGGGAACAGGGGGCATGGGCACAGATACGCAGTATTTT. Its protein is CATGTGGMGTDTQYF.

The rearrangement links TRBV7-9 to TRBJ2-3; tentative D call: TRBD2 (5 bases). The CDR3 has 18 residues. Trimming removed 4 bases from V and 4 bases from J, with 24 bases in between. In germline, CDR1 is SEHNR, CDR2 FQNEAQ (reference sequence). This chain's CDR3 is CASSSRRGRGRGADTQYF. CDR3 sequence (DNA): TGTGCCAGCAGCTCGCGCCGAGGACGGGGTCGGGGTGCAGATACGCAGTATTTT.

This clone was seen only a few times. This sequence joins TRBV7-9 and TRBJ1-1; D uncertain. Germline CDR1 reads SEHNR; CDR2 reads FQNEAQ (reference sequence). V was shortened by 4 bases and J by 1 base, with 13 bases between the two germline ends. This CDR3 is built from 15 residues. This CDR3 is CASSSPGYGNTEAFF. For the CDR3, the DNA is TGTGCCAGCAGCTCCCCGGGGTACGGGAACACTGAAGCTTTCTTT.

DNA of the CDR3: TGTGCCAGCTATTTTACCGGTAGGAACACTGAAGCTTTCTTT. This codes for CASYFTGRNTEAFF. The rearrangement joins TRBV5-6 to TRBJ1-1; D not resolved. This CDR3 region has 14 residues. V was clipped by 7 bases and J by 1 base, with 14 bases between them. Germline V lookup: CDR1 SGHDT, CDR2 YYEEEE.

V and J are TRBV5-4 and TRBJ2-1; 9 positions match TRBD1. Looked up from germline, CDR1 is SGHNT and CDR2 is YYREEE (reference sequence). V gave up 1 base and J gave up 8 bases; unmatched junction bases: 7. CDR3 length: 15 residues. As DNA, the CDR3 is TGTGCCAGCAGCTTGAGCGGGACAGGGTTCCATGAGCAGTTCTTC. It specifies CASSLSGTGFHEQFF.

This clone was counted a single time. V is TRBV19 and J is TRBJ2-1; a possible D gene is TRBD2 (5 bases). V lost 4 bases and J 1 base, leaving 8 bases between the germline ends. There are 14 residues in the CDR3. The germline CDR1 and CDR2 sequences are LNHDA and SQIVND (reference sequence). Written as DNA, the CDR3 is TGTGCCAGTAGTAACGGAGGATCCTACAATGAGCAGTTCTTC. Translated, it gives CASSNGGSYNEQFF.

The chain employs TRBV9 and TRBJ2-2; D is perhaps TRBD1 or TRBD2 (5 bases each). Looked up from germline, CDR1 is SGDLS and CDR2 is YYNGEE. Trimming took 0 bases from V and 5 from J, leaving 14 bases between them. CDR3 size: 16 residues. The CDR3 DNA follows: TGTGCCAGCAGCGTAGGCCCCCCGGGGCGGACCGGGGAGCTGTTTTTT. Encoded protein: CASSVGPPGRTGELFF.

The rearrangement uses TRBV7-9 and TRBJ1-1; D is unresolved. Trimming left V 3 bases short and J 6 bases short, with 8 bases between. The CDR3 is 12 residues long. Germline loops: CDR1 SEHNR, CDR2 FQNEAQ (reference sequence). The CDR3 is CASSLQRAEAFF. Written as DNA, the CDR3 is TGTGCCAGCAGCTTGCAGAGGGCTGAAGCTTTCTTT.

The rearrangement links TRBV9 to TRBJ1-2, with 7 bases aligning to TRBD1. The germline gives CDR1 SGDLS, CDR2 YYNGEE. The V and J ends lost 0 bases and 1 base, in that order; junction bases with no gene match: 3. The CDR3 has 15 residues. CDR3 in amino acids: CASSVGTGSNYGYTF. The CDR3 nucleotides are TGTGCCAGCAGCGTAGGGACAGGTAGTAACTATGGCTACACCTTC.

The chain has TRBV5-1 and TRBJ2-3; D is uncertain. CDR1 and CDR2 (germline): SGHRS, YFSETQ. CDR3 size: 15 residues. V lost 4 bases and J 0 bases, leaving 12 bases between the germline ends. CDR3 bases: TGCGCCAGCAGCGCCGACGTTACTAGCACAGATACGCAGTATTTT. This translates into CASSADVTSTDTQYF.

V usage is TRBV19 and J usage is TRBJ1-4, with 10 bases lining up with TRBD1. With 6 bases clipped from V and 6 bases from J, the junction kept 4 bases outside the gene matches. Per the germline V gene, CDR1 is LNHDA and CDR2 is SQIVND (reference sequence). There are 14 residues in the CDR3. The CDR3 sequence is CASRMTGGDEKLFF. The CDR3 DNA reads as TGTGCCAGTAGGATGACAGGGGGCGATGAAAAACTGTTTTTT.

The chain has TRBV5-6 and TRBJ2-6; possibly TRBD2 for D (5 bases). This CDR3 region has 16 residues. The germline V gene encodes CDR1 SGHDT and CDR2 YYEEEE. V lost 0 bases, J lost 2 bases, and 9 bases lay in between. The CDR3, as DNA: TGTGCCAGCAGCTTGGATGGCGGGCCTGGGGCCAACGTCCTGACTTTC. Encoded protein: CASSLDGGPGANVLTF.

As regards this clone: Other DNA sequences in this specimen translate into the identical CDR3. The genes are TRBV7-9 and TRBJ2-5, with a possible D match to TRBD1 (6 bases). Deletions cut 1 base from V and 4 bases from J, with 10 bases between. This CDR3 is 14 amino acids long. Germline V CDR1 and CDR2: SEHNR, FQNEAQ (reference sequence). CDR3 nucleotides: TGTGCCAGCAGCTTAGGCATAGGGGGAGAGACCCAGTACTTC. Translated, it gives CASSLGIGGETQYF.

CDR3 sequence: CASSSPRKRIDYNEQFF. DNA of the CDR3: TGTGCCAGCAGCTCGCCCCGCAAGCGGATCGATTACAATGAGCAGTTCTTC. V gene TRBV7-2 combines with J gene TRBJ2-1, with a weak D call TRBD2 (5 bases). V was cut by 4 bases and J by 4 bases, with 20 bases left in between. The CDR3 spans 17 residues. Germline V lookup: CDR1 SGHTA, CDR2 FQGNSA.

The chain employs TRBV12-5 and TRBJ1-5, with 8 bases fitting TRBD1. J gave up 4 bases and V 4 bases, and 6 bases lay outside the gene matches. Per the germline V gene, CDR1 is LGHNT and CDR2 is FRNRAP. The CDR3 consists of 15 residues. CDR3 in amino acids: CASGWGTGGNQPQHF. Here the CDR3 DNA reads TGTGCTAGTGGTTGGGGGACAGGCGGAAATCAGCCCCAGCATTTT.

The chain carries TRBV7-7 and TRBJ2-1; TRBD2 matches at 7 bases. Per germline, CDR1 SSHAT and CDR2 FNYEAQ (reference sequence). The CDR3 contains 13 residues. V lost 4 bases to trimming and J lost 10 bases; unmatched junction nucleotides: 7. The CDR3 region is CASSSPTSVEQFF. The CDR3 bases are TGTGCCAGCAGCTCGCCTACTAGCGTCGAGCAGTTCTTC.

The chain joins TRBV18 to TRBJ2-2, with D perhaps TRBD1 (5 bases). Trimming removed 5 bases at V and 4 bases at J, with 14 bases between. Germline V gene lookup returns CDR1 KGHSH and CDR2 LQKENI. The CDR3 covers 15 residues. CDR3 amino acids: CASSVQGVTTGELFF. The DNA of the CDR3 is TGTGCCAGCTCAGTTCAAGGGGTTACCACCGGGGAGCTGTTTTTT.

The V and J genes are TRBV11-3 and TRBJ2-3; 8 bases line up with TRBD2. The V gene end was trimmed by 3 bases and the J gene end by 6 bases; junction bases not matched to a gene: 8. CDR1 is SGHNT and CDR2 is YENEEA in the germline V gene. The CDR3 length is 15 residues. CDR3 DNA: TGTGCCAGCAGCTTGGGGGGACTAGTAGCTGATACGCAGTATTTT. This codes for CASSLGGLVADTQYF.

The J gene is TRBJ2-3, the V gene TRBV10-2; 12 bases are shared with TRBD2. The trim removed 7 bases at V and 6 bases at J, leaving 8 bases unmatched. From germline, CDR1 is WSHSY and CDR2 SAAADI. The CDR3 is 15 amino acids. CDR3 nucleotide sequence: TGCGCCAGCATGAGACTAGCGGGAGTTAGTGATACGCAGTATTTT. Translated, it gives CASMRLAGVSDTQYF.

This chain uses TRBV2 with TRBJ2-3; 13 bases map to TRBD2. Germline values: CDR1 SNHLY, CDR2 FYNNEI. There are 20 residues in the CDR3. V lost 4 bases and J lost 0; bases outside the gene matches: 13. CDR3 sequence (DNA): TGTGCCAGCAGTGTGCCGCTACTAGCGGGGGGGCCGGCCAGCACAGATACGCAGTATTTT. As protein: CASSVPLLAGGPASTDTQYF.

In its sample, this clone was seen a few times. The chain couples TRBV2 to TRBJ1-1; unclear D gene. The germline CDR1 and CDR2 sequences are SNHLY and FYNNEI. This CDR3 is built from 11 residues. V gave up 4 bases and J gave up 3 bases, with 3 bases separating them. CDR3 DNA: TGTGCCAGCAGTGTAGACACTGAAGCTTTCTTT. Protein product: CASSVDTEAFF.

The CDR3 protein is CATGPGYNEQFF. The CDR3 bases are TGTGCTACCGGGCCAGGATACAATGAGCAGTTCTTC. J is TRBJ2-1 and V is TRBV6-5; D not certain. The CDR3 contains 12 residues. Germline V gene lookup returns CDR1 MNHEY and CDR2 SVGAGI.

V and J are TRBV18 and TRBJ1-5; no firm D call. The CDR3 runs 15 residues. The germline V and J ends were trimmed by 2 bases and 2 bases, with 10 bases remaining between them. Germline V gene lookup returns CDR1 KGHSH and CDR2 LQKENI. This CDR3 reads CASSPGVVGNQPQHF. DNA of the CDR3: TGTGCCAGCTCACCAGGGGTGGTGGGCAATCAGCCCCAGCATTTT.

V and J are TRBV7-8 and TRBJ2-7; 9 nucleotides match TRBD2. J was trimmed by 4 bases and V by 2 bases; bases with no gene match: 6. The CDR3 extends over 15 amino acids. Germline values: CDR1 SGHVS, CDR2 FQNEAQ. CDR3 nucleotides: TGTGCCAGCAGCTTAAGCGGGAGGCTGGAATACGAGCAGTACTTC. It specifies CASSLSGRLEYEQYF.

The CDR3 sequence is CASSLVDSGANVLTF. In nucleotides, the CDR3 is TGTGCCAGCAGCTTGGTTGACTCTGGGGCCAACGTCCTGACTTTC. The chain links TRBV5-5 to TRBJ2-6; D uncertain. The germline CDR1 and CDR2 sequences are SGHKS and YYEKEE (reference sequence). CDR3 size: 15 residues. Deletions cut 0 bases from V and 0 bases from J, with 4 bases between.

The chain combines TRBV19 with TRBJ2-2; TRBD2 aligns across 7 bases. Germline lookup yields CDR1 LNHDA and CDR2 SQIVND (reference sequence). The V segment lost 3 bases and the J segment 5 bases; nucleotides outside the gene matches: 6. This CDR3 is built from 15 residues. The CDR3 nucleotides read TGTGCCAGTAGTATCTCCGGGACTAAGACCGGGGAGCTGTTTTTT. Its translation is CASSISGTKTGELFF.